This entry lists 28 T cell receptor beta chains sequenced from one sample in a study of shared clonotypes between healthy human individuals (dated by TCRdb to the early 2020s). CD8 naive samples were CD45RO-negative cells positively selected for CCR7, giving a CD45RA+CCR7+ population that excluded TemRA cells. The library was produced with the immunoSEQ multiplex PCR assay. TCRdb obtained this table from immuneACCESS and retained in-frame rearrangements with V and J assigned. These tables miss some clones; where compared with another copy, unresolved V genes account for less than half of the shortfall, and the remainder is unexplained. In all, the sample holds nearly 2 million clones, and roughly 94% of those were seen once. The ten largest account for around 1% of the sample. Sequences were obtained from naive CD8+ T cells sorted from blood. The cell subset or site label, as the study defines it: CD45RA+CCR7+. The receptors were sampled from a man younger than 30 in good health.

The gene calls are TRBV28 and TRBJ2-7; TRBD2 might be the D (5 bases). There are 15 residues in the CDR3. CDR1 MDHEN and CDR2 SYDVKM come from the germline V gene. Trimming took 1 base from V and 0 from J, leaving 10 bases between them. The CDR3 coding sequence is TGTGCCAGCAGTTTATACGAAGGGAGCTCCTACGAGCAGTACTTC. It translates to CASSLYEGSSYEQYF.

The chain combines TRBV11-2 with TRBJ2-1, with D maybe TRBD2 (7 bases). Germline assignment: CDR1 SGHAT and CDR2 FQNNGV. Between the trimmed V and J ends, which lost 0 bases and 6 bases, there was a span of 18 bases. The CDR3 length is 17 residues. CDR3 in DNA: TGTGCCAGCAGCTTAGATCTAGGGGGGGATGTCGGCAATGAGCAGTTCTTC. Its translation is CASSLDLGGDVGNEQFF.

The V gene is TRBV7-8, the J gene TRBJ2-7; 8 bases align to TRBD2. The germline CDR1 and CDR2 sequences are SGHVS and FQNEAQ. There are 15 residues in the CDR3. The J segment lost 7 bases and the V segment lost 5 bases, leaving 13 bases of the junction unmatched. The CDR3 here is CASSLSAGASGEQYF. The CDR3 DNA follows: TGTGCCAGCAGCCTATCAGCGGGAGCATCGGGGGAGCAGTACTTC.

The rearrangement uses TRBV4-1 and TRBJ2-5, with a possible D match to TRBD2 (6 bases). From germline, CDR1 is MGHRA and CDR2 YSYEKL. This CDR3 comprises 14 residues. The V gene lost 0 bases and the J gene lost 4 bases, with 9 bases spanning the gap. For the CDR3, the DNA is TGCGCCAGCAGCCAAGAGCCTAGCGTAGAGACCCAGTACTTC. Amino acids: CASSQEPSVETQYF.

This chain joins TRBV7-9 and TRBJ2-5; no clear D. The CDR3 spans 14 residues. The V gene's germline CDR1 is SEHNR and CDR2 FQNEAQ (reference sequence). V dropped 5 bases and J dropped 0 bases, with 10 bases sitting between them. Here the CDR3 reads CASSPADYQETQYF. The CDR3 DNA follows: TGTGCCAGCAGCCCGGCGGATTACCAAGAGACCCAGTACTTC.

This chain joins TRBV2 and TRBJ1-2; D is perhaps TRBD1 (5 bases). Trimming stripped 2 bases from V and 4 bases from J, with 14 bases between. This CDR3 is built from 15 residues. Per germline, CDR1 SNHLY and CDR2 FYNNEI. The DNA of the CDR3 is TGTGCCAGCAGTGAATGGGTCCAGGGAAGCTATGGCTACACCTTC. Protein: CASSEWVQGSYGYTF.

This rearrangement joins TRBV7-9 to TRBJ2-7; TRBD2 is a possible D gene (6 bases). V was shortened by 5 bases and J by 6 bases, with 20 bases between the two germline ends. The CDR3 is 15 residues long. Germline CDR1 is SEHNR and CDR2 is FQNEAQ (reference sequence). CDR3 amino acids: CASSPRTGTPGEQYF. CDR3 bases: TGTGCCAGCAGCCCTCGTACCGGGACTCCCGGCGAGCAGTACTTC. Complete variable domain (other parts from reference TRBV7-9 and TRBJ2-7): DTGVSQNPRHKITKRGQNVTFRCDPISEHNRLYWYRQTLGQGPEFLTYFQNEAQLEKSRLLSDRFSAERPKGSFSTLEIQRTEQGDSAMYLCASSPRTGTPGEQYFGPGTRLTVT.

The rearrangement uses TRBV4-1 and TRBJ2-7; TRBD2 matches 8 bases. The CDR3 length is 16 residues. Germline V gives CDR1 MGHRA, CDR2 YSYEKL. V shed 4 bases, J shed 0 bases, and the junction held 8 bases outside the gene matches. CDR3 bases: TGCGCCAGCAGCCCTTCTCCGGGACTAGTCTCCTACGAGCAGTACTTC. Translating gives CASSPSPGLVSYEQYF.

The chain is built from TRBV6-5 and TRBJ2-2; no clear D. Germline CDR1 MNHEY, CDR2 SVGAGI. The CDR3 has 15 amino acids. Trimming shortened V by 7 bases and J by 0 bases, and 12 bases separated the two germline ends. The CDR3 here is CASNLDGTNTGELFF. CDR3 in DNA: TGTGCCAGCAATCTTGACGGCACGAACACCGGGGAGCTGTTTTTT.

The genes are TRBV27 and TRBJ1-2; D is unclear. Germline loops: CDR1 MNHEY, CDR2 SMNVEV (reference sequence). This CDR3 comprises 14 residues. V was pared by 1 base and J by 2 bases, with 8 bases between. The CDR3 here is CASSLLQENYGYTF. As DNA, the CDR3 is TGTGCCAGCAGTTTATTGCAGGAGAACTATGGCTACACCTTC.

This rearrangement joins TRBV11-2 to TRBJ2-2; 13 nucleotides line up with TRBD2. The CDR3 extends over 19 amino acids. Germline loops: CDR1 SGHAT, CDR2 FQNNGV. J was trimmed by 0 bases and V by 5 bases; bases with no gene match: 9. CDR3 bases: TGTGCCAGCAGCCTATCTGGGACTAGCGGGGAGACGAACACCGGGGAGCTGTTTTTT. Protein product: CASSLSGTSGETNTGELFF.

J is TRBJ2-3 and V is TRBV4-1; maybe TRBD2 (5 bases). Looked up from germline, CDR1 is MGHRA and CDR2 is YSYEKL. This CDR3 is built from 14 residues. Trimming took off 0 bases at V and 4 bases at J, with 8 bases between the two ends. This CDR3 reads CASSQEEGADTQYF. CDR3 sequence (DNA): TGCGCCAGCAGCCAAGAAGAGGGTGCAGATACGCAGTATTTT.

The rearrangement uses TRBV19 and TRBJ1-3; D perhaps matches TRBD1 (6 bases). V was pared by 8 bases and J by 1 base, with 15 bases between. This CDR3 spans 15 amino acids. Germline V gene data show CDR1 as LNHDA and CDR2 as SQIVND (reference sequence). CDR3 amino acids: CASPIRGASGNTIYF. CDR3 sequence (DNA): TGTGCCAGTCCTATCAGGGGTGCTTCTGGAAACACCATATATTTT.

This chain links TRBV27 with TRBJ2-5; D possibly corresponds to TRBD1 (5 bases). V lost 3 bases to trimming and J lost 4 bases, with 18 bases between them. The CDR3 totals 16 residues. Looked up from germline, CDR1 is MNHEY and CDR2 is SMNVEV (reference sequence). The CDR3 loop is CASSFQGVSTLETQYF. The CDR3, as DNA: TGTGCCAGCAGTTTCCAAGGGGTCTCTACACTAGAGACCCAGTACTTC.

The chain joins TRBV28 to TRBJ1-5; a possible D gene is TRBD1 (5 bases). This CDR3 is 16 amino acids long. Germline assignment: CDR1 MDHEN and CDR2 SYDVKM. The V end was cut by 5 bases, the J end by 4 bases, with 18 bases between. Written as DNA, the CDR3 is TGTGCCAGCAGTCAACTCGGGACGGGGATAAATCAGCCCCAGCATTTT. Protein product: CASSQLGTGINQPQHF.

The rearrangement joins TRBV4-3 to TRBJ2-5; D is ambiguous. The CDR3 sequence is 15 residues long. The V gene's germline CDR1 is LGHNA and CDR2 YSLEER. Trimming pared 0 bases from V and 0 bases from J, leaving 8 bases between. In nucleotides, the CDR3 is TGCGCCAGCAGCCAAGATTTGACACACCAAGAGACCCAGTACTTC. It codes for CASSQDLTHQETQYF.

This rearrangement joins TRBV6-6 to TRBJ1-2; D is unclear. Germline V gives CDR1 MNHNY, CDR2 SVGAGI (reference sequence). This CDR3 spans 11 amino acids. Trimming stripped 5 bases from V and 6 bases from J, with 7 bases between. CDR3 sequence: CASSDSDGYTF. Here the CDR3 DNA reads TGTGCCAGCAGTGATTCAGATGGCTACACCTTC.

The gene calls are TRBV5-6 and TRBJ1-1; no firm D call. This CDR3 comprises 13 residues. The germline gives CDR1 SGHDT, CDR2 YYEEEE. The ends were cut back, 1 base at V and 6 bases at J, with 10 bases in the middle. The CDR3 DNA reads TGTGCCAGCAGCTTGAGTATCCAGCCTGAAGCTTTCTTT. Translation gives CASSLSIQPEAFF.

The CDR3 is CASSLGQTVGNSPLHF. CDR3 nucleotides: TGTGCCAGCAGCTTAGGGCAGACGGTCGGTAATTCACCCCTCCACTTT. The V gene is TRBV13, the J gene TRBJ1-6; D is undetermined. The germline CDR1 and CDR2 sequences are PRHDT and FYEKMQ (reference sequence). V was clipped by 0 bases and J by 6 bases, with 12 bases between them. The CDR3 extends over 16 amino acids.

This chain uses TRBV29-1 with TRBJ2-3; D is unresolved. The CDR3 sequence is 12 residues long. Trimming took off 5 bases at V and 2 bases at J, with 8 bases between the two ends. Germline V gives CDR1 SQVTM, CDR2 ANQGSEA. CDR3 in DNA: TGCAGCGTTCCCGACATCACAGATACGCAGTATTTT. The encoded protein is CSVPDITDTQYF.

With respect to this clone: The sample carries other DNA sequences with the same CDR3. The rearrangement joins TRBV9 to TRBJ2-1; 11 bases are a match to TRBD2. Germline V CDR1 and CDR2: SGDLS, YYNGEE. V lost 0 bases to trimming and J lost 4 bases; unmatched junction nucleotides: 0. CDR3 size: 15 residues. The CDR3 protein is CASSVGLAGYNEQFF. The CDR3 nucleotides are TGTGCCAGCAGCGTAGGACTAGCGGGGTACAATGAGCAGTTCTTC.

CDR3 protein: CASSQGQGFNEQFF. The CDR3 coding sequence is TGCGCCAGCAGCCAAGGCCAGGGTTTCAATGAGCAGTTCTTC. V and J are TRBV4-3 and TRBJ2-1; TRBD1 is a possible D gene (5 bases). There are 14 residues in the CDR3. Germline assignment: CDR1 LGHNA and CDR2 YSLEER. Trimming took 1 base from V and 6 from J, leaving 10 bases between them.

As to this clone: The same CDR3 can be traced to other DNA sequences in this sample. This sequence joins TRBV2 and TRBJ2-3; 11 positions agree with TRBD2. Per germline, CDR1 SNHLY and CDR2 FYNNEI. This CDR3 region has 15 residues. V shed 7 bases, J shed 2 bases, and the junction held 5 bases outside the gene matches. This CDR3 reads CASIGTSGYTDTQYF. The DNA of the CDR3 is TGTGCCAGCATCGGGACTAGCGGATACACAGATACGCAGTATTTT.

V gene TRBV20-1 combines with J gene TRBJ2-2; D is uncertain. Germline CDR1 is DFQATT and CDR2 is SNEGSKA (reference sequence). This CDR3 comprises 11 residues. V dropped 2 bases and J dropped 10 bases, with 8 bases sitting between them. CDR3 amino acids: CSARSGEELFF. CDR3 nucleotide sequence: TGCAGTGCTAGATCTGGGGAGGAGCTGTTTTTT.

The genes are TRBV28 and TRBJ2-5, with TRBD2 matching over 7 bases. The V gene end was trimmed by 5 bases and the J gene end by 2 bases; junction bases not matched to a gene: 11. Germline assignment: CDR1 MDHEN and CDR2 SYDVKM. The CDR3 sequence is 16 residues long. The CDR3 DNA is TGTGCCAGCAGTACCCTGACTGAGCGGGGACAAGAGACCCAGTACTTC. Its translation is CASSTLTERGQETQYF.

This clone was observed a single time. V usage is TRBV29-1 and J usage is TRBJ2-2, with D tentatively TRBD1 or TRBD2 (5 bases each). Trimming removed 4 bases from V and 1 base from J, with 7 bases in between. Germline CDR1 SQVTM, CDR2 ANQGSEA. This CDR3 contains 13 residues. CDR3 bases: TGCAGCGTTGGGGACGTGAACACCGGGGAGCTGTTTTTT. This encodes CSVGDVNTGELFF.

The V gene is TRBV6-1, the J gene TRBJ1-1; D unclear. The germline CDR1 and CDR2 sequences are MNHNS and SASEGT. This CDR3 is built from 13 residues. V was trimmed by 7 bases and J by 0 bases, leaving 9 bases between them. The chain's CDR3 is CASTGVMNTEAFF. Written as DNA, the CDR3 is TGTGCCAGCACTGGAGTCATGAACACTGAAGCTTTCTTT.

The chain uses TRBV5-6 and TRBJ2-3, with 11 bases identical to TRBD2. The CDR3 spans 16 residues. Germline values: CDR1 SGHDT, CDR2 YYEEEE. V shed 4 bases and J 2 bases; nucleotides not matched to a gene: 6. The chain's CDR3 is CASSVTSGGLTDTQYF. The CDR3 bases are TGTGCCAGCAGCGTAACTAGCGGGGGCCTCACAGATACGCAGTATTTT.